A selection of T cell receptor beta chains follows, all from one sample in a study of early T cells in non-severe SARS-CoV-2 infection. TCRdb ran MiXCR on the 5' RACE reads and lists one entry per CDR3 protein. Of around 76,000 distinct CDR3 sequences in the sample, around 13% are singletons; the top ten hold 3.9%. The starting material was whole blood, obtained at baseline. These receptors all stem from an adult who was a healthcare worker with PCR-confirmed SARS-CoV-2 infection or an uninfected control (not recorded which). Both conserved end residues are part of each CDR3. A D gene is named only where the DNA matches it firmly. Clone size is given for some rows only: seen once, a few or many times, or a class if the clone is expanded.

TGCAGTGCAGGGGGAGAGGGTGTCTACGAGCAGTACTTC	CSAGGEGVYEQYF	TRBV20-1	TRBJ2-7	-	few
TGTGCCAGCAGCTTAGAACGGGGGAACTATGGCTACACCTTC	CASSLERGNYGYTF	TRBV11-2	TRBJ1-2	-	few
TGTGCCAGCAGCTTAAACGAGCGGGGAAACAATGAGCAGTTCTTC	CASSLNERGNNEQFF	TRBV11-1	TRBJ2-1	TRBD2	-
TGTGCCAGCAGCCCGGCGCGAGCGGGAGCCCTGTCCTACGAGCAGTACTTC	CASSPARAGALSYEQYF	TRBV12-3/TRBV12-4	TRBJ2-7	TRBD2	-
TGCAGCGTTGAAGGGGAGACTGAAAAACTGTTTTTT	CSVEGETEKLFF	TRBV29-1	TRBJ1-4	-	-
TGTGCCAGCAGCCAGCGGCCCAGGAACAATGAGCAGTTCTTC	CASSQRPRNNEQFF	TRBV4-2	TRBJ2-1	-	many
TGTGCCAGCAGGAGGGCGCCGGTCACTGAAGCTTTCTTT	CASRRAPVTEAFF	TRBV27	TRBJ1-1	-	-
TGTGCCAGCAGCCAAGCGGGACCTCTGATAATCGAGCAGTACTTC	CASSQAGPLIIEQYF	TRBV3-1	TRBJ2-7	-	-
TGTGCCAGCAGCCAAGGTCAGACAACTTCACCCCTCCACTTT	CASSQGQTTSPLHF	TRBV3-1	TRBJ1-6	-	-
TGTGCCAGCAGTGGACAATCGAGAGAGACCCAGTACTTC	CASSGQSRETQYF	TRBV2	TRBJ2-5	-	many
TGTGCCAGCAGTCCCGTGGGCACCGGGGAGCTGTTTTTT	CASSPVGTGELFF	TRBV25-1	TRBJ2-2	-	few
TGTGCCAGCAGTCCTACAGTTACCAACTATGGCTACACCTTC	CASSPTVTNYGYTF	TRBV27	TRBJ1-2	-	-
TGTGCCAGCAGCTTAAATACGGGCGCGAACACCGGGGAGCTGTTTTTT	CASSLNTGANTGELFF	TRBV7-3	TRBJ2-2	-	few
TGCAGTGCTAGGGGGGGCGTCAGTGAAGCTTTCTTT	CSARGGVSEAFF	TRBV20-1	TRBJ1-1	-	few
TGTGCCAGCAGCCGGACGGCTGGGGAGACCCAGTACTTC	CASSRTAGETQYF	TRBV7-3	TRBJ2-5	-	few
TGTGCCAGCTCCTCGGGCGCAAGATTCACCGGGGAGCTGTTTTTT	CASSSGARFTGELFF	TRBV18	TRBJ2-2	-	-
TGTGCCACCAGCAGAGTGGGGGTCGGTAGCTACAATGAGCAGTTCTTC	CATSRVGVGSYNEQFF	TRBV15	TRBJ2-1	-	many
TGTGCCAGCACCCCCGCGGGGAGAAAGGAAAAACTGTTTTTT	CASTPAGRKEKLFF	TRBV7-9	TRBJ1-4	-	-
TGTGCCAGCAGCCACCCTAGCGGAATGACAGATACGCAGTATTTT	CASSHPSGMTDTQYF	TRBV5-4	TRBJ2-3	TRBD2	-
TGTGCCAGTCCAACGATGAACGAGGACAGGGGAAGCTCCTACAATGAGCAGTTCTTC	CASPTMNEDRGSSYNEQFF	TRBV6-4	TRBJ2-1	TRBD1	-
TGTGCCAGTACAGGGGCCGAAGGCGGGGAGCTGTTTTTT	CASTGAEGGELFF	TRBV2	TRBJ2-2	TRBD1	few
TGTGCCAGCAGCCATGTCCCTAGAGAGACCCAGTACTTC	CASSHVPRETQYF	TRBV14	TRBJ2-5	-	many
TGTGCCAGCAGCCCGAGGGGACAGGCCAACACTGAAGCTTTCTTT	CASSPRGQANTEAFF	TRBV3-1	TRBJ1-1	TRBD1	many
TGTGCCAGCAGTTTTGGGAGGGTAGCTTTCTTT	CASSFGRVAFF	TRBV28	TRBJ1-1	-	few
TGTGCCAGCAGCTTAGAGGGGTATGGCTACACCTTC	CASSLEGYGYTF	TRBV7-6	TRBJ1-2	-	-
TGTGCCAGCAGGCAGGGAAATCAGCCCCAGCATTTT	CASRQGNQPQHF	TRBV3-1	TRBJ1-5	-	few
TGCGCCAGCAGTGAGTCGGGAATCAGCCCCCAGCATTTT	CASSESGISPQHF	TRBV10-1	TRBJ1-5	-	few
TGTGCCAGCAGTGGGGGTGGGACTCACTACGAGCAGCACTTC	CASSGGGTHYEQHF	TRBV12-3/TRBV12-4	TRBJ2-7	-	-
TGTGCCAGCAGGCCCTCTAGCGGGAGCTCCTACAATGAGCAGTTCTTC	CASRPSSGSSYNEQFF	TRBV3-2	TRBJ2-1	-	few
TGTGCCAGCAGCCAAGAGGTGGGGGCCCCGAACACTGAAGCTTTCTTT	CASSQEVGAPNTEAFF	TRBV3-1	TRBJ1-1	-	-
TGTGCCAGCAGCTTACTTAGGGGCTGGGAGACCCAGTACTTC	CASSLLRGWETQYF	TRBV11-2	TRBJ2-5	-	-
TGTGCCACCAGTGATTTATCAGCGGGACGCACAGATACGCAGTATTTT	CATSDLSAGRTDTQYF	TRBV24-1	TRBJ2-3	TRBD2	many
TGTGCCAGCAGTCCCCAGGGACAGGGGGCCTACGAGCAGTACTTC	CASSPQGQGAYEQYF	TRBV12-3/TRBV12-4	TRBJ2-7	TRBD1	few
TGCGCCAGCAGCGCCGGGTCCCTAAATCAGCCCCAGCATTTT	CASSAGSLNQPQHF	TRBV5-1	TRBJ1-5	-	-
TGTGCCAGCAGTTTAGCGGGAGCTCGGGATACGCAGTATTTT	CASSLAGARDTQYF	TRBV2	TRBJ2-3	TRBD2	many
TGTGCCAGCAGCCCTACCATACGGACAGACCAATTCGGGAATGAGCAGTTCTTC	CASSPTIRTDQFGNEQFF	TRBV9	TRBJ2-1	-	-
TGTGCCAGCACCAAAAGGTCAGGGCGAGATACGCAGTATTTT	CASTKRSGRDTQYF	TRBV12-3/TRBV12-4	TRBJ2-3	-	-
TGTGCCAGCAGCTCGCCCAGGGAACGCAGCAAAAACATTCAGTACTTC	CASSSPRERSKNIQYF	TRBV5-4	TRBJ2-4	-	few
TGTGCCAGCAGCCCCAAAGGCGGAAACACAGATACGCAGTATTTT	CASSPKGGNTDTQYF	TRBV5-4	TRBJ2-3	-	few
TGCAGTGCTAGTCAGGCAGGAGATAGCACAGATACGCAGTATTTT	CSASQAGDSTDTQYF	TRBV20-1	TRBJ2-3	-	many
TGTGCCAGCTCCAGACAGGGCCTACAGGATGAGCAGTTCTTC	CASSRQGLQDEQFF	TRBV2	TRBJ2-1	TRBD1	many
TGTGCCAGCAGAGAGGAGACCCACAATGAGCAGTTCTTC	CASREETHNEQFF	TRBV12-3/TRBV12-4	TRBJ2-1	-	-
TGTGCCATCAGTGACCCCCGGCAAAGCGGGTTGACCTACAATGAGCAGTTCTTC	CAISDPRQSGLTYNEQFF	TRBV10-3	TRBJ2-1	-	many
TGCGCCAGCAGGCCGACAGGGGGCTTAGGAGATACGCAGTATTTT	CASRPTGGLGDTQYF	TRBV5-1	TRBJ2-3	TRBD1	many
TGTGCCAGCTCAACCTTTATGGCGGAGGGGGATGAAAAACTGTTTTTT	CASSTFMAEGDEKLFF	TRBV18	TRBJ1-4	-	-
TGTGCCAGCTCCCATCAGAGTACACTAACGAACACTGAAGCTTTCTTT	CASSHQSTLTNTEAFF	TRBV18	TRBJ1-1	-	few
TGTGCCAGCGGGCTTGGACTAGCGGGAGAGACCCAGTACTTC	CASGLGLAGETQYF	TRBV6-2/TRBV6-3	TRBJ2-5	TRBD2	-
TGCAGTGCTAGAGATACCCAGGGGGCGAACACTGAAGCTTTCTTT	CSARDTQGANTEAFF	TRBV20-1	TRBJ1-1	TRBD1	-
TGCAGTGCTAGGGGGAGTAGAACGCAGTATTTT	CSARGSRTQYF	TRBV20-1	TRBJ2-3	-	few
TGTGCCACCAGCACAGGATCCTACACTGAAGCTTTCTTT	CATSTGSYTEAFF	TRBV15	TRBJ1-1	-	-
TGTGCCAGCAGGGAGGGTACAGATACGCAGTATTTT	CASREGTDTQYF	TRBV25-1	TRBJ2-3	-	-
TGCAGTGCTCTACTAGCGAGGCCCTACAATGAGCAGTTCTTC	CSALLARPYNEQFF	TRBV20-1	TRBJ2-1	TRBD2	many
TGTGCCAGCAGCCCCACCCGGACAGGGGATAATTCACCCCTCCACTTT	CASSPTRTGDNSPLHF	TRBV7-6	TRBJ1-6	TRBD1	few
TGTGCCAGCAGCTGGAAATTGGGAAGAGACATTCAGTACTTC	CASSWKLGRDIQYF	TRBV3-1	TRBJ2-4	-	few
TGTGCCAGCAGCCCCCAAAGGTCGACAGGGAGAGGAAGCTACGAGCAGTACTTC	CASSPQRSTGRGSYEQYF	TRBV3-1	TRBJ2-7	TRBD1	medium-sized
TGTGCCAGCAGCCAAGATGGCGGGGTGACTCAGCCCCAGCATTTT	CASSQDGGVTQPQHF	TRBV4-2	TRBJ1-5	-	many
TGTGCCAGCAGCTTAATGGGGACTAGCGGAGAAACCCAGTACTTC	CASSLMGTSGETQYF	TRBV7-6	TRBJ2-5	TRBD2	few
TGTGCCAGCAGCTTACCAGGACAGGGCGGGCCCACCTTC	CASSLPGQGGPTF	TRBV7-3	TRBJ1-2	TRBD1	-
TGCAGTGCTCCGCGAGGGGCAGGAGACACTGAAGCTTTCTTT	CSAPRGAGDTEAFF	TRBV20-1	TRBJ1-1	-	few
TGTGCCAGCAGCTTAGAGGATGAGCAGTTCTTC	CASSLEDEQFF	TRBV7-9	TRBJ2-1	-	few